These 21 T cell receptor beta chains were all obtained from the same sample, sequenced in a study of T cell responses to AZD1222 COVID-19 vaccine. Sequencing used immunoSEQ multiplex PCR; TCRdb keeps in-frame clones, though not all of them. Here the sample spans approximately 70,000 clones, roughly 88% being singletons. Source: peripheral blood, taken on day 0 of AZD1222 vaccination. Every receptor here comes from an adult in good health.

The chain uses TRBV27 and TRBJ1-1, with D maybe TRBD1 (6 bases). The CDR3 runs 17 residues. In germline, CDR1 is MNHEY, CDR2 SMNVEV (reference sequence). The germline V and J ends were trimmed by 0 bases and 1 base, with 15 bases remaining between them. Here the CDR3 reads CASSLSLGGAGNTEAFF. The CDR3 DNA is TGTGCCAGCAGTTTATCGTTGGGGGGCGCTGGGAACACTGAAGCTTTCTTT.

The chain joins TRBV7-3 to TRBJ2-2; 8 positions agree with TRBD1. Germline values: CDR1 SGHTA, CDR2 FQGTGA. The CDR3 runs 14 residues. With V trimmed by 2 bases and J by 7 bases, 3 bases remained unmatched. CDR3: CASSLSGGHGELFF. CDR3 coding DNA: TGTGCCAGCAGCTTATCAGGGGGCCACGGGGAGCTGTTTTTT. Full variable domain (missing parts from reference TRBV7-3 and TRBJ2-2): GAGVSQTPSNKVTEKGKYVELRCDPISGHTALYWYRQSLGQGPEFLIYFQGTGAADDSGLPNDRFFAVRPEGSVSTLKIQRTERGDSAVYLCASSLSGGHGELFFGEGSRLTVL.

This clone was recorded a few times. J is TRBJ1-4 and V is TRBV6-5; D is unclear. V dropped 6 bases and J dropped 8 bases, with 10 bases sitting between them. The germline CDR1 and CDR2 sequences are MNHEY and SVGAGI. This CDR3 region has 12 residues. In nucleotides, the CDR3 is TGTGCCAGCAGCGGCCTGGGGGAAAAACTGTTTTTT. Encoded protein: CASSGLGEKLFF.

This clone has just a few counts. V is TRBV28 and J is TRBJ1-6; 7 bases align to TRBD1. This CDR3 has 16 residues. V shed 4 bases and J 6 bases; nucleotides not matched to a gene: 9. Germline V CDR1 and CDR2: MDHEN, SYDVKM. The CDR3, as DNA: TGTGCCAGCAGTTCCCCCTCCGGGACAGCTAATTCACCCCTCCACTTT. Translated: CASSSPSGTANSPLHF.

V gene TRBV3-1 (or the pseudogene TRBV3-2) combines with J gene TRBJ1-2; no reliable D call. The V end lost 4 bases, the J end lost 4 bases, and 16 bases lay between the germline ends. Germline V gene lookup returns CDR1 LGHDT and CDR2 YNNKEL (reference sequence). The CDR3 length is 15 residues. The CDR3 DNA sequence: TGTGCCAGCAGCCCGGAAGGGATAGGGCGCTATGGCTACACCTTC. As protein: CASSPEGIGRYGYTF.

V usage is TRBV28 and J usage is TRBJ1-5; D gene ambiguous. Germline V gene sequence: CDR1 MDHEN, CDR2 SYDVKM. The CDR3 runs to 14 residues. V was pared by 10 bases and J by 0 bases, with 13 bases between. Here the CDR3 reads CATQIEYSNQPQHF. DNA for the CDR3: TGTGCCACCCAAATCGAGTATAGCAATCAGCCCCAGCATTTT.

The CDR3, as DNA: TGTGCCAGCAGCCATCGACTAGCGGAGCACAATGAGCAGTTCTTC. It is translated as CASSHRLAEHNEQFF. The chain combines TRBV7-7 with TRBJ2-1; 9 nucleotides match TRBD2. The V gene's germline CDR1 is SSHAT and CDR2 FNYEAQ (reference sequence). The CDR3 covers 15 residues. Trimming took 5 bases from V and 5 from J; bases not matched to a gene: 7.

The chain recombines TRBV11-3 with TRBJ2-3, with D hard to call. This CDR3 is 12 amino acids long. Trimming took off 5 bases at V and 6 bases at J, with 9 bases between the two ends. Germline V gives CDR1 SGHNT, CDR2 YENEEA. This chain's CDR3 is CASSAHRDTQYF. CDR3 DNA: TGTGCCAGCAGCGCCCATAGGGATACGCAGTATTTT.

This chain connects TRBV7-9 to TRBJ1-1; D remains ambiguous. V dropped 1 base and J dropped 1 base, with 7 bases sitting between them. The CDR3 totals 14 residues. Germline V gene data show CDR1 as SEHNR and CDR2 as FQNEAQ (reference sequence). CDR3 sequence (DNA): TGTGCCAGCAGCTTAGGCGACGCGAACACTGAAGCTTTCTTT. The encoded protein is CASSLGDANTEAFF.

Written as DNA, the CDR3 is TGTGCCACCAGTGATTGGACAGGAAACTATGGCTACACCTTC. It codes for CATSDWTGNYGYTF. The V call is TRBV24-1, the J call TRBJ1-2, with 7 bases aligning to TRBD1. CDR3 size: 14 residues. Unmatched junction bases numbered 1, after V lost 2 bases and J lost 2 bases. Germline V CDR1 and CDR2: KGHDR, SFDVKD.

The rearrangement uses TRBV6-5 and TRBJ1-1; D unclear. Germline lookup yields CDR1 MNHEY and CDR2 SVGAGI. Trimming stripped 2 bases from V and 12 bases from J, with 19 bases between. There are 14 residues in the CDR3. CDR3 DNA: TGTGCCAGCAGTTACGATTTACCCGGCAGGCAAACTTTCTTT. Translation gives CASSYDLPGRQTFF.

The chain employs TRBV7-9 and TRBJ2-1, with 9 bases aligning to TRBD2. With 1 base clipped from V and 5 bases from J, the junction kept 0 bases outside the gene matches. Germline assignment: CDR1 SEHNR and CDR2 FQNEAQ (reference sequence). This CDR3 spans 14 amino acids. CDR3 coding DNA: TGTGCCAGCAGCTTAGGACTAGCGGACAATGAGCAGTTCTTC. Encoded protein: CASSLGLADNEQFF.

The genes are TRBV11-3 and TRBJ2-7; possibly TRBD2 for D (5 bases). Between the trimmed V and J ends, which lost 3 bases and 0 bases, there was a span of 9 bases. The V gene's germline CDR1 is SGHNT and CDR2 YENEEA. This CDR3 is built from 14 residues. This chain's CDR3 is CASSFEGTSYEQYF. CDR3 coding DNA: TGTGCCAGCAGCTTTGAGGGAACCTCCTACGAGCAGTACTTC.

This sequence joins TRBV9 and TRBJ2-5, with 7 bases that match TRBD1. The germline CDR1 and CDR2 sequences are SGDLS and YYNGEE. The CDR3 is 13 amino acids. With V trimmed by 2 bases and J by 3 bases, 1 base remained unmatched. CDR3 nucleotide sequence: TGTGCCAGCAGCGTGACAGGGAAAGAGACCCAGTACTTC. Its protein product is CASSVTGKETQYF.

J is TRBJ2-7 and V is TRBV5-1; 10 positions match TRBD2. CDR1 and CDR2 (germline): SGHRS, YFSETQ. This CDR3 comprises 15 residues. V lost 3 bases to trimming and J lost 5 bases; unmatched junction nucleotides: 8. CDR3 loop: CASSSSGRAGHEQYF. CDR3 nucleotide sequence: TGCGCCAGCAGCTCCAGCGGGAGGGCCGGCCACGAGCAGTACTTC.

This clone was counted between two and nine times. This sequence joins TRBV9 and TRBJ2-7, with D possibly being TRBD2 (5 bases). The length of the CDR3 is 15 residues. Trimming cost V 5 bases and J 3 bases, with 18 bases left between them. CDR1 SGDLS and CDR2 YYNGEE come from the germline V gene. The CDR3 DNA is TGTGCCAGCAGTGGAGGTTTCGGGGTAAGCTACGAGCAGTACTTC. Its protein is CASSGGFGVSYEQYF.

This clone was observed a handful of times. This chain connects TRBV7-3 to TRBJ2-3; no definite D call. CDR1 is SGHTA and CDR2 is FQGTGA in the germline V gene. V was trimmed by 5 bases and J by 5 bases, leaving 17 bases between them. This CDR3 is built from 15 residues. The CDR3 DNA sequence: TGTGCCAGCAGCCCCTATCATAGAGAGGTAGATACGCAGTATTTT. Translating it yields CASSPYHREVDTQYF.

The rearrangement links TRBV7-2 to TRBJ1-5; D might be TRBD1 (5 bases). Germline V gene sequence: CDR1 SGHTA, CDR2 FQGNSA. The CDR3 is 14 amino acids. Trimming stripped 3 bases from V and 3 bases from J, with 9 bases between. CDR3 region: CASSFGGYNQPQHF. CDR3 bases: TGTGCCAGCAGCTTTGGGGGGTACAATCAGCCCCAGCATTTT.

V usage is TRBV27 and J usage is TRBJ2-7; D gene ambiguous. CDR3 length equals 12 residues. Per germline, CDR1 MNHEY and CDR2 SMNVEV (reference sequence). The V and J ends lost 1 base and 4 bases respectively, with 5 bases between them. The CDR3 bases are TGTGCCAGCAGTTTATACGGATACGAGCAGTACTTC. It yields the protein CASSLYGYEQYF.

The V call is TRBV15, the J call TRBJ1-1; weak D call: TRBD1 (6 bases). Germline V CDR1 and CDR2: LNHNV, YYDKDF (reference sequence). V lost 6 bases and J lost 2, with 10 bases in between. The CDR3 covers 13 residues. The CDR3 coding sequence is TGTGCCACCAGTAGGACAGAAAACACTGAAGCTTTCTTT. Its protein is CATSRTENTEAFF. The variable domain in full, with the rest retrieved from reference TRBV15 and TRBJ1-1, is DAMVIQNPRYQVTQFGKPVTLSCSQTLNHNVMYWYQQKSSQAPKLLFHYYDKDFNNEADTPDNFQSRRPNTSFCFLDIRSPGLGDTAMYLCATSRTENTEAFFGQGTRLTVV.

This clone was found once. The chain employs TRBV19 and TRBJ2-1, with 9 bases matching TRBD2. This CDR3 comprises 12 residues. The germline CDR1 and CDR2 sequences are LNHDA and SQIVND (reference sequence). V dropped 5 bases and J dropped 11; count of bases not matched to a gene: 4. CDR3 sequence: CASSPSGGQQFF. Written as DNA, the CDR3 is TGTGCCAGTAGTCCCAGCGGGGGGCAGCAGTTCTTC. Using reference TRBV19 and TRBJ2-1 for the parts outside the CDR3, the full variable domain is DGGITQSPKYLFRKEGQNVTLSCEQNLNHDAMYWYRQDPGQGLRLIYYSQIVNDFQKGDIAEGYSVSREKKESFPLTVTSAQKNPTAFYLCASSPSGGQQFFGPGTRLTVL.